A selection of T cell receptor beta chains follows, all from one sample in a study of regulatory T cells in long-lasting Graves disease. Each CDR3 protein is one row after TCRdb ran MiXCR on the multiplex PCR reads. The data hold around 340,000 distinct CDR3 sequences, with around a fifth observed a single time. The specimen comprised peripheral blood mononuclear cells (PBMCs), sampled when the disease was refractory, from a patient treated with antithyroid drugs. The receptors originated from a female donor with Graves disease. Each CDR3 is given with its conserved first and last residue. D genes are given only for firm matches.

TRBV19,.,CASSIGTIANTEAFF
TRBV28,TRBD2,CASTDGLAGGKAYF
TRBV19,TRBD1,CASSIEGTGRQPQHF
TRBV12-3/TRBV12-4,.,CASSLSRRQPQHF
TRBV5-1,TRBD1,CASSQLQGAVTEAFF
TRBV7-9,TRBD2,CASSLDAGLHRELFF
TRBV2,.,CATKAWQGGSQPQHF
TRBV5-1,TRBD1,CASSPGQGEDSYEQYF
TRBV10-3,.,CAIRDASVGYEQYF
TRBV18,.,CASSPTRVQILYGYTF
TRBV11-2,TRBD1,CASSHGTGAGEQYF
TRBV7-9,.,CASSSARGIPEAFF